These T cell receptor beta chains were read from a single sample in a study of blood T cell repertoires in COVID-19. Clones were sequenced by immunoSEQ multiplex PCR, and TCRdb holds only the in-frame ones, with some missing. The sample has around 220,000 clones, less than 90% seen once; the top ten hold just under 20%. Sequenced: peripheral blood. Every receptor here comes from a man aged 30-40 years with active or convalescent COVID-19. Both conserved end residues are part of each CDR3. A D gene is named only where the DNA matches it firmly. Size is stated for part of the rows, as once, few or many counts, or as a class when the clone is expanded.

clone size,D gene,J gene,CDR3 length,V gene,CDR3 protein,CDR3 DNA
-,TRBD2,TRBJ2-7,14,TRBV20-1,CSASRLAGGYEQYF,TGCAGTGCTAGTAGACTAGCGGGAGGCTACGAGCAGTACTTC
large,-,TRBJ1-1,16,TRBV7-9,CASSLGDTGSDTEAFF,TGTGCCAGCAGCTTAGGGGATACAGGGAGTGACACTGAAGCTTTCTTT
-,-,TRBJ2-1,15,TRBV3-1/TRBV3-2,CASSHSGPAGNEQFF,TGTGCCAGCAGCCATTCAGGGCCCGCGGGGAATGAGCAGTTCTTC
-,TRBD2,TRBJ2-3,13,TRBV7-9,CASTVGTIITQYF,TGTGCCAGCACCGTTGGGACTATAATTACGCAGTATTTT
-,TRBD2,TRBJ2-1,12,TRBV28,CAWGTSFNEQFF,TGTGCCTGGGGGACTAGCTTCAATGAGCAGTTCTTC
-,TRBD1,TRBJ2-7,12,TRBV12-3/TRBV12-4,CASSLVEGTEYF,TGTGCCAGCAGTTTAGTTGAAGGGACAGAGTACTTC
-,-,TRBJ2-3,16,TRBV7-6,CASSLGMPPGEDTQYF,TGTGCCAGCAGCTTAGGAATGCCTCCTGGGGAGGATACGCAGTATTTT
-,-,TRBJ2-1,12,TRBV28,CASSLDYPDQFF,TGTGCCAGCAGTTTAGACTACCCGGACCAGTTCTTC
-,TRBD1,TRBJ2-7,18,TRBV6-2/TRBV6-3,CASSYSPLPGQAYYEQYF,TGTGCCAGCAGTTACTCGCCTCTCCCGGGACAGGCCTACTACGAGCAGTACTTC
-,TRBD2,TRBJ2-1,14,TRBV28,CASTRTSGDNEQFF,TGTGCCAGCACTCGTACTAGCGGAGACAATGAGCAGTTCTTC
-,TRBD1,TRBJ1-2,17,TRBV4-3,CASSQGAAGQGNDGYTF,TGCGCCAGCAGCCAAGGGGCCGCAGGACAGGGTAACGATGGCTACACCTTC
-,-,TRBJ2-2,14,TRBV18,CASSPREETGELFF,TGTGCCAGCTCACCACGGGAGGAAACCGGGGAGCTGTTTTTT
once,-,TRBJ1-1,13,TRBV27,CASSFSSNTEAFF,TGTGCCAGCAGTTTCAGTTCGAACACTGAAGCTTTCTTT
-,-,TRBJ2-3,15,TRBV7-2,CASSLDRLLTDTQYF,TGTGCCAGCAGCTTAGATAGACTACTCACAGATACGCAGTATTTT
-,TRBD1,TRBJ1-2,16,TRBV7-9,CASSLAQGTGGYGYTF,TGTGCCAGCAGCTTAGCGCAGGGTACAGGGGGCTATGGCTACACCTTC
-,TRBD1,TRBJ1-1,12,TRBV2,CASSLQGAEAFF,TGTGCCAGCAGCCTACAGGGGGCCGAAGCTTTCTTT
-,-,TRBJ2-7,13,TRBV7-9,CASSLGAVYEQYF,TGTGCCAGCAGCTTAGGAGCGGTCTACGAGCAGTACTTC
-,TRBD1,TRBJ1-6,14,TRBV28,CASSSGTVNSPLHF,TGTGCCAGCAGTTCAGGGACAGTCAATTCACCCCTCCACTTT
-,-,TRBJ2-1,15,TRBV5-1,CASIQGGSSYNEQFF,TGCGCCAGCATCCAAGGAGGGAGCTCCTACAATGAGCAGTTCTTC
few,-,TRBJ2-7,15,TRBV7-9,CASSSPQDPLYEQYF,TGTGCCAGCAGCTCACCACAGGACCCCCTCTACGAGCAGTACTTC
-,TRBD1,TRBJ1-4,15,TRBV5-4,CASSRNRGFDEKLFF,TGTGCCAGCAGCCGTAACAGGGGATTTGACGAAAAACTGTTTTTT
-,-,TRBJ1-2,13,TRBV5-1,CASSLGSVEGYTF,TGCGCCAGCAGCTTGGGATCCGTTGAGGGCTACACCTTC
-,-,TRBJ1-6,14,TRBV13,CASSRGGLHSPLHF,TGTGCCAGCAGCCGGGGGGGGCTACATTCACCCCTCCACTTT
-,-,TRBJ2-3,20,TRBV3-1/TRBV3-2,CASSQEGAFWQVSSTDTQYF,TGTGCCAGCAGCCAAGAAGGCGCCTTTTGGCAGGTTTCTAGCACAGATACGCAGTATTTT
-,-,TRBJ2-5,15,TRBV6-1,CASSEYLTLQETQYF,TGTGCCAGCAGTGAATATCTGACATTACAAGAGACCCAGTACTTC
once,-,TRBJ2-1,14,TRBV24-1,CATSDPPGDNEQFF,TGTGCCACCAGTGACCCACCAGGGGACAATGAGCAGTTCTTC
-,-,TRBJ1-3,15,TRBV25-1,CASSGTSRSGNTIYF,TGTGCCAGCAGTGGGACTTCCCGCTCTGGAAACACCATATATTTT
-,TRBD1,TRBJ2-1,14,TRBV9,CASSPRQGFNEQFF,TGTGCCAGCAGCCCCCGACAGGGATTCAATGAGCAGTTCTTC
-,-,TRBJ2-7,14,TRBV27,CASSLREGDYEQYF,TGTGCCAGCAGTTTAAGGGAGGGGGATTACGAGCAGTACTTC
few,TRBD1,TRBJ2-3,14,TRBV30,CAWSFYRGADTQYF,TGTGCCTGGAGTTTTTACAGGGGGGCAGATACGCAGTATTTT
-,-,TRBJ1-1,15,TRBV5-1,CASSLAAGLNTEAFF,TGCGCCAGCAGCTTGGCCGCAGGGTTGAACACTGAAGCTTTCTTT
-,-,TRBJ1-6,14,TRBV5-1,CASSSGEGGSPLHF,TGCGCCAGCAGCTCCGGGGAGGGGGGATCACCCCTCCACTTT
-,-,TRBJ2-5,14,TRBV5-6,CASSGSRGVETQYF,TGTGCCAGCAGCGGGAGTCGGGGAGTAGAGACCCAGTACTTC
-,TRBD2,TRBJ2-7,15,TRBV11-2,CASSLMGLAVHEQYF,TGTGCCAGCAGCTTAATGGGACTAGCGGTCCACGAGCAGTACTTC
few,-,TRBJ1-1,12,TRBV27,CASGTGNTEAFF,TGTGCCAGCGGAACAGGGAACACTGAAGCTTTCTTT
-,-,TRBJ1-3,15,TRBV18,CASSPPSGPGNTIYF,TGTGCCAGCTCACCACCATCAGGGCCCGGAAACACCATATATTTT